A selection of T cell receptor beta chains follows, all from one sample in a study of post-analysis software for immune sequencing data. TCRdb reprocessed the PCR reads with MiXCR, giving one entry per CDR3 protein. Of roughly 800,000 distinct CDR3 sequences in the sample, roughly 46% were seen once. The sample taken for sequencing was blood. All receptors derive from a girl aged 5 to 17 with multiple sclerosis. Both conserved end residues are part of each CDR3. A D gene is named only where the DNA matches it firmly. The size field is filled for only some rows; it gives once, few, many or a size class.

CDR3: CSVGGDRVSGYTF
DNA: TGCAGCGTTGGAGGGGACAGGGTATCTGGCTACACCTTC
size: .
D: TRBD1
J: TRBJ1-2
V: TRBV29-1

CDR3: CASSQSGRPSYDQYF
DNA: TGTGCCAGCAGCCAGTCTGGACGACCCTCCTACGATCAGTACTTC
size: .
D: .
J: TRBJ2-7
V: TRBV14

CDR3: CASSFSAGVNTEAFF
DNA: TGCGCCAGCAGCTTTTCGGCAGGGGTGAACACTGAAGCTTTCTTT
size: once
D: .
J: TRBJ1-1
V: TRBV5-1

CDR3: CSVWEGYEQYF
DNA: TGCAGCGTTTGGGAAGGATACGAGCAGTACTTC
size: few
D: .
J: TRBJ2-7
V: TRBV29-1

CDR3: CASSTTSGEHMVSDTQYF
DNA: TGTGCCAGCAGCACGACAAGCGGGGAACATATGGTTTCGGATACGCAGTATTTT
size: .
D: TRBD2
J: TRBJ2-3
V: TRBV13

CDR3: CSAIPGAGGIYNEQFF
DNA: TGCAGTGCCATCCCGGGAGCGGGAGGGATCTACAATGAGCAGTTCTTC
size: .
D: TRBD2
J: TRBJ2-1
V: TRBV20-1

CDR3: CASSLSGGLAVYNEQFF
DNA: TGTGCCAGCAGTTTATCGGGGGGACTAGCGGTTTACAATGAGCAGTTCTTC
size: .
D: TRBD2
J: TRBJ2-1
V: TRBV27

CDR3: CASSGTYQETQYF
DNA: TGTGCCAGCAGTGGGACGTATCAAGAGACCCAGTACTTC
size: .
D: .
J: TRBJ2-5
V: TRBV2

CDR3: CASTSGTGVDTQYF
DNA: TGTGCCAGCACGTCCGGGACAGGGGTAGATACGCAGTATTTT
size: .
D: TRBD1
J: TRBJ2-3
V: TRBV6-6

CDR3: CASSWHKQGANEQYF
DNA: TGTGCCAGCAGTTGGCATAAACAGGGGGCGAACGAGCAGTACTTC
size: .
D: TRBD1
J: TRBJ2-7
V: TRBV27

CDR3: CASSIEGSGLYEQYF
DNA: TGTGCCAGTAGTATAGAGGGTAGCGGCCTCTACGAGCAGTACTTC
size: .
D: .
J: TRBJ2-7
V: TRBV19

CDR3: CASSPGTWDQPQHF
DNA: TGTGCCAGCAGCCCCGGGACCTGGGACCAGCCCCAGCATTTT
size: .
D: .
J: TRBJ1-5
V: TRBV7-9

CDR3: CSVGRGNTEAFF
DNA: TGCAGCGTTGGCAGGGGAAACACTGAAGCTTTCTTT
size: few
D: .
J: TRBJ1-1
V: TRBV29-1

CDR3: CASSERRGLYEQYF
DNA: TGTGCCAGCAGTGAACGGAGGGGACTATACGAGCAGTACTTC
size: .
D: TRBD2
J: TRBJ2-7
V: TRBV2

CDR3: CSAAGREFYEQYF
DNA: TGCAGTGCCGCCGGGCGGGAGTTTTACGAGCAGTACTTC
size: few
D: TRBD2
J: TRBJ2-7
V: TRBV20-1

CDR3: CASSPPLDRDSPYQETQYF
DNA: TGTGCCAGCAGCCCACCTCTCGACCGGGACAGCCCGTACCAAGAGACCCAGTACTTC
size: .
D: TRBD1
J: TRBJ2-5
V: TRBV7-9

CDR3: CASSLGYEAFF
DNA: TGTGCCAGCAGCTTAGGATATGAAGCTTTCTTT
size: .
D: .
J: TRBJ1-1
V: TRBV11-2

CDR3: CASSFFGPSYEQYF
DNA: TGTGCCAGCAGTTTTTTCGGGCCCTCCTACGAGCAGTACTTC
size: few
D: .
J: TRBJ2-7
V: TRBV27

CDR3: CVSTSKNIQYF
DNA: TGTGTCAGCACATCCAAAAACATTCAGTACTTC
size: .
D: .
J: TRBJ2-4
V: TRBV6-6

CDR3: CASSPRDRGFDTQYF
DNA: TGTGCCAGCAGCCCCCGGGACAGGGGATTTGATACGCAGTATTTT
size: .
D: TRBD1
J: TRBJ2-3
V: TRBV6-5

CDR3: CASSHSTDTQYF
DNA: TGTGCCAGCAGCCACAGCACAGATACGCAGTATTTT
size: few
D: .
J: TRBJ2-3
V: TRBV27

CDR3: CASSLATGLAGGVDTQYF
DNA: TGTGCCAGCAGCTTAGCGACCGGACTAGCGGGAGGAGTAGATACGCAGTATTTT
size: .
D: TRBD2
J: TRBJ2-3
V: TRBV7-9

CDR3: CSVARTTDYEQYF
DNA: TGCAGCGTTGCAAGGACAACCGACTACGAGCAGTACTTC
size: few
D: .
J: TRBJ2-7
V: TRBV29-1

CDR3: CASSFPGQGNEQFF
DNA: TGTGCCAGCAGCTTCCCGGGACAGGGGAATGAGCAGTTCTTC
size: .
D: TRBD1
J: TRBJ2-1
V: TRBV7-3

CDR3: CASSPWTVRHYGYTF
DNA: TGTGCCAGCAGCCCATGGACGGTCCGTCACTATGGCTACACCTTC
size: .
D: .
J: TRBJ1-2
V: TRBV9

CDR3: CASSPGTGRYNEQFF
DNA: TGTGCCAGCAGTCCCGGGACAGGGAGATACAATGAGCAGTTCTTC
size: .
D: TRBD1
J: TRBJ2-1
V: TRBV6-5

CDR3: CASSQDIGVQTAQFF
DNA: TGTGCCAGCAGCCAAGATATCGGTGTCCAGACTGCGCAGTTCTTC
size: many
D: .
J: TRBJ2-1
V: TRBV4-2

CDR3: CASSLGGLETQYF
DNA: TGTGCTAGCAGCTTAGGGGGCTTAGAGACCCAGTACTTC
size: many
D: TRBD1
J: TRBJ2-5
V: TRBV7-9

CDR3: CASSLDTGAMWEQYF
DNA: TGTGCCAGCAGCTTAGATACGGGAGCCATGTGGGAGCAGTACTTC
size: few
D: .
J: TRBJ2-5
V: TRBV11-2

CDR3: CSAQWDRGRVDTQYF
DNA: TGCAGTGCCCAGTGGGACAGGGGGCGCGTAGATACGCAGTATTTT
size: .
D: TRBD1
J: TRBJ2-3
V: TRBV20-1

CDR3: CASSQEKGKPQFF
DNA: TGTGCCAGCAGCCAAGAAAAAGGTAAACCGCAGTTCTTC
size: .
D: .
J: TRBJ2-1
V: TRBV4-2

CDR3: CSARPGQGARTDTQYF
DNA: TGCAGTGCTAGACCAGGACAGGGGGCGCGTACAGATACGCAGTATTTT
size: few
D: TRBD1
J: TRBJ2-3
V: TRBV20-1

CDR3: CASSLGVLLGEQFF
DNA: TGTGCCAGCAGTTTAGGAGTGTTGCTTGGTGAGCAGTTCTTC
size: few
D: .
J: TRBJ2-1
V: TRBV12-3/TRBV12-4

CDR3: CSARVSSGVYNEQFF
DNA: TGCAGTGCTAGGGTCTCTAGCGGGGTTTACAATGAGCAGTTCTTC
size: .
D: TRBD2
J: TRBJ2-1
V: TRBV20-1

CDR3: CASSDLYRGENQPQHF
DNA: TGTGCCAGCAGTGATCTTTACAGGGGAGAGAATCAGCCCCAGCATTTT
size: .
D: TRBD1
J: TRBJ1-5
V: TRBV6-1

CDR3: CAWSGLAGGGGTDTQYF
DNA: TGTGCCTGGAGTGGACTAGCGGGAGGGGGGGGCACAGATACGCAGTATTTT
size: .
D: TRBD2
J: TRBJ2-3
V: TRBV30

CDR3: CASSLSRGRREQYF
DNA: TGTGCCAGCAGTTTATCCAGGGGACGGAGGGAGCAGTACTTC
size: few
D: .
J: TRBJ2-7
V: TRBV27

CDR3: CSASPAGIFYGYTF
DNA: TGCAGTGCTAGCCCCGCCGGGATTTTCTATGGCTACACCTTC
size: few
D: .
J: TRBJ1-2
V: TRBV20-1

CDR3: CASSGGGRTYEQYF
DNA: TGTGCCAGCAGCGGCGGGGGCCGTACCTACGAGCAGTACTTC
size: .
D: .
J: TRBJ2-7
V: TRBV27

CDR3: CASSEFVARGEQFF
DNA: TGTGCCAGCAGTGAGTTCGTGGCGAGGGGCGAGCAGTTCTTC
size: few
D: .
J: TRBJ2-1
V: TRBV2

CDR3: CSASRGGEDTQYF
DNA: TGCAGTGCTAGCCGGGGGGGTGAAGATACGCAGTATTTT
size: .
D: TRBD2
J: TRBJ2-3
V: TRBV20-1

CDR3: CASSLSGAGGQPQHF
DNA: TGTGCCAGCAGCTTAAGTGGGGCAGGGGGCCAGCCCCAGCATTTT
size: few
D: TRBD1
J: TRBJ1-5
V: TRBV7-2